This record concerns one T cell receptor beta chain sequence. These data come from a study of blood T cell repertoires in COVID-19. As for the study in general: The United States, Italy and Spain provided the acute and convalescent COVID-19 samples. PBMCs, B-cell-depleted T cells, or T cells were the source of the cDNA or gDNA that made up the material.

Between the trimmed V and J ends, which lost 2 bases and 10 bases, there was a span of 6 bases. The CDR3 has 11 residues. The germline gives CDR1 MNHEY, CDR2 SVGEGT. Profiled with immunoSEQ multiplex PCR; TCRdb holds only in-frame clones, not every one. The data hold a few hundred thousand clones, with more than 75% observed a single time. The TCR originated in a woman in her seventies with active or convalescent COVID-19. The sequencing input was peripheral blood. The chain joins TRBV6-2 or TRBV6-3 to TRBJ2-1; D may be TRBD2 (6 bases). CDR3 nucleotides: TGTGCCAGCAGTTACGGGAGGGAGCAGTTCTTC. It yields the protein CASSYGREQFF.